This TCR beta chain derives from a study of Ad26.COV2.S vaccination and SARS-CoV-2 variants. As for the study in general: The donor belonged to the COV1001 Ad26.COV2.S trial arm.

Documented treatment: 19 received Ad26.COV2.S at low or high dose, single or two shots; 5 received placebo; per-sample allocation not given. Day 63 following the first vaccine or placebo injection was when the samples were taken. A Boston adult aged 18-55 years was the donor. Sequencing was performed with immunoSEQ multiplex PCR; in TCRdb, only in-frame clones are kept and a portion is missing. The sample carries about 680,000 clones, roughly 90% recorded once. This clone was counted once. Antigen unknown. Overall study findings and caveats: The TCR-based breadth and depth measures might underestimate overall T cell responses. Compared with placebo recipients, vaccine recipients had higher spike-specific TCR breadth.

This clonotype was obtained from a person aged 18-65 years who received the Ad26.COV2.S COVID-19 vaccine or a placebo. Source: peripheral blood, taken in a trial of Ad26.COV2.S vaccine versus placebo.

The CDR3 is CASSIAGLAGGFNEQFF. CDR3 coding DNA: TGTGCCAGTAGTATAGCAGGACTAGCGGGAGGGTTCAATGAGCAGTTCTTC. The J gene is TRBJ2-1, the V gene TRBV19; 15 bases agree with TRBD2. Unmatched junction bases numbered 4, after V lost 1 base and J lost 6 bases. The CDR3 covers 17 residues. Looked up from germline, CDR1 is LNHDA and CDR2 is SQIVND (reference sequence).